These T cell receptor beta chains were read from a single sample in a study of neurological immune-mediated disorders. TCRdb redid the calling of the 5' RACE reads with MiXCR, one entry per CDR3 protein. The top ten clones hold around 5% of a sample with tens of thousands of distinct CDR3 sequences, less than 15% of them seen once. The sample was PBMCs. Every receptor here comes from a female donor with HTLV-1-associated myelopathy (HAM/TSP). Both conserved end residues are part of each CDR3. A D gene is named only where the DNA matches it firmly. Expanded clones get a size class; other rows say once, few or many, or leave the size out.

j_call clone_size v_call d_call cdr3_aa cdr3_nt
TRBJ2-1 many TRBV12-5 TRBD1 CASGPTFGTGRYNEQFF TGTGCTAGTGGTCCCACCTTCGGGACAGGGCGCTACAATGAGCAGTTCTTC
TRBJ2-2 many TRBV5-1 NA CASSFEGPNTGELFF TGCGCCAGCAGCTTTGAGGGCCCAAACACCGGGGAGCTGTTTTTT
TRBJ1-2 few TRBV6-5 NA CASSYSRSLEVDGYTF TGTGCCAGCAGTTACTCGAGGTCGCTGGAGGTGGATGGCTACACCTTC
TRBJ2-3 many TRBV2 TRBD1 CASRRFGQGTDTQYF TGTGCCAGCCGAAGATTTGGACAGGGTACAGATACGCAGTATTTT
TRBJ2-1 many TRBV7-2 NA CASSFYNEQFF TGTGCCAGCAGCTTCTACAATGAGCAGTTCTTC
TRBJ1-1 many TRBV5-1 TRBD1 CASGRDSHNTEAFF TGCGCCAGCGGACGGGACAGTCATAACACTGAAGCTTTCTTT
TRBJ1-2 many TRBV5-6 NA CASSLEFRESGYTF TGTGCCAGCAGCTTGGAATTCAGGGAATCTGGCTACACCTTC
TRBJ1-5 many TRBV12-3/TRBV12-4 TRBD1 CASSHRGPPQHF TGTGCCAGCAGTCACAGGGGGCCGCCCCAGCATTTT
TRBJ1-6 many TRBV5-5 NA CASSPGPLKDYNSPLHF TGTGCCAGCAGCCCAGGGCCACTCAAGGACTATAATTCACCCCTCCACTTT
TRBJ2-1 NA TRBV24-1 NA CATSDFAGVDEQFF TGTGCCACCAGTGATTTTGCGGGCGTGGATGAGCAGTTCTTC
TRBJ2-1 many TRBV6-2/TRBV6-3 NA CASSYQSWANNEQFF TGTGCCAGCAGTTACCAGTCGTGGGCAAACAATGAGCAGTTCTTC
TRBJ2-2 few TRBV24-1 NA CATPGKNTGELFF TGTGCCACCCCGGGAAAGAACACCGGGGAGCTGTTTTTT
TRBJ2-7 many TRBV5-1 TRBD1 CASSYTGTGGDEQYF TGCGCCAGCAGCTATACCGGGACAGGGGGCGACGAGCAGTACTTC
TRBJ2-2 few TRBV18 NA CASSSGPPGELFF TGTGCCAGCTCATCCGGACCCCCCGGGGAGCTGTTTTTT
TRBJ2-7 many TRBV6-1 TRBD1 CASSDRGSYEQYF TGTGCCAGCTCGGACAGGGGATCCTACGAGCAGTACTTC
TRBJ2-5 few TRBV9 TRBD2 CASSAVGEGLGETQYF TGTGCCAGCAGCGCGGTAGGGGAGGGCCTCGGAGAGACCCAGTACTTC
TRBJ1-2 many TRBV20-1 NA CSAGQGSDGYTF TGCAGTGCCGGTCAGGGTAGCGATGGCTACACCTTC
TRBJ2-1 many TRBV20-1 TRBD2 CSAWTSGGSYEQFF TGCAGTGCGTGGACTAGCGGGGGATCCTATGAGCAGTTCTTC
TRBJ1-1 many TRBV5-1 NA CASSSTARAEAFF TGCGCCAGCAGCTCAACAGCCAGGGCTGAAGCTTTCTTT
TRBJ1-3 few TRBV7-2 TRBD1 CASSPGTDSGNTIYF TGTGCCAGCAGCCCAGGGACAGACTCTGGAAACACCATATATTTT
TRBJ1-1 many TRBV7-9 NA CASSFKGAEAFF TGTGCCAGCAGCTTTAAGGGGGCTGAAGCTTTCTTT
TRBJ2-1 many TRBV11-2 NA CASSLGTYQGANNEQFF TGTGCCAGCAGCTTAGGGACTTACCAAGGCGCTAACAATGAGCAGTTCTTC
TRBJ1-5 few TRBV29-1 NA CSVVLGYSNQPQHF TGCAGCGTTGTATTAGGATATAGCAATCAGCCCCAGCATTTT
TRBJ2-1 many TRBV2 NA CASSGYGGSYNEQFF TGTGCCAGCAGCGGTTACGGTGGCTCCTACAATGAGCAGTTCTTC
TRBJ1-2 many TRBV29-1 TRBD1 CSVEPGQGANYGYTF TGCAGCGTCGAACCGGGACAGGGGGCGAACTATGGCTACACCTTC